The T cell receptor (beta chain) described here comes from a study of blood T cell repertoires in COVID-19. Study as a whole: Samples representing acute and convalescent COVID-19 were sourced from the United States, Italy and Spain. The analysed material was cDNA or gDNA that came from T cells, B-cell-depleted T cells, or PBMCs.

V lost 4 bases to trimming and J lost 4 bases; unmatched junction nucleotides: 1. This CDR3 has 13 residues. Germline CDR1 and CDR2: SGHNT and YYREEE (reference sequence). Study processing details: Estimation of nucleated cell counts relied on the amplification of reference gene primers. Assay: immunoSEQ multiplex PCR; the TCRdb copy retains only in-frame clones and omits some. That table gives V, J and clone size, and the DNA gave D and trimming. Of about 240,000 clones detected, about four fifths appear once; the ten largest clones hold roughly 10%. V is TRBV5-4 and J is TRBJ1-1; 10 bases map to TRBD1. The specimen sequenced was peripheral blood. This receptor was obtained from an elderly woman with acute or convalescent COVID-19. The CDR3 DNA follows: TGTGCCAGCAGCCGGACAGGGGGCACTGAAGCTTTCTTT. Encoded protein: CASSRTGGTEAFF.